The 12 T cell receptor beta chains in this list originate from one sample, sequenced in a study of PD-1 and CTLA-4 blockade in melanoma. Assay used: immunoSEQ multiplex PCR; TCRdb lists only in-frame clones, some missing. The sample has about 16,000 clones; approximately 70% are singletons. The input for sequencing was CD8+ T cells from peripheral blood, taken from a patient given anti-PD-1 treatment. The source is a human donor with melanoma.

This clone was counted once. The V and J genes are TRBV27 and TRBJ2-1; D remains unclear. The CDR3 sequence is 14 residues long. Trimming took off 3 bases at V and 2 bases at J, with 8 bases between the two ends. Germline V gene lookup returns CDR1 MNHEY and CDR2 SMNVEV (reference sequence). CDR3 protein: CASSFPSPYNEQFF. In DNA, the CDR3 is TGTGCCAGCAGTTTCCCCTCGCCCTACAATGAGCAGTTCTTC.

In DNA, the CDR3 is TGTGCCAGCAGCTTAGGAGGTCAGCCCCAGCATTTT. Protein: CASSLGGQPQHF. J is TRBJ1-5 and V is TRBV7-9; no clear D. The germline gives CDR1 SEHNR, CDR2 FQNEAQ (reference sequence). Trimming left V 1 base short and J 6 bases short, with 4 bases between. The CDR3 is 12 residues long.

The CDR3 loop is CASSFGTSGSHEQFF. The CDR3 bases are TGTGCCAGCAGCTTCGGGACTAGCGGGAGCCATGAGCAGTTCTTC. The rearrangement links TRBV5-4 to TRBJ2-1; the match to TRBD2 covers 14 bases. Germline lookup yields CDR1 SGHNT and CDR2 YYREEE (reference sequence). The CDR3 spans 15 residues. With 2 bases clipped from V and 8 bases from J, the junction kept 3 bases outside the gene matches.

The chain carries TRBV19 and TRBJ1-5, with TRBD1 matching over 7 bases. Unmatched junction bases numbered 11, after V lost 6 bases and J lost 3 bases. The CDR3 has 16 residues. CDR1 and CDR2 from the germline V gene are LNHDA and SQIVND (reference sequence). CDR3 sequence (DNA): TGTGCCAGTAGCGGAATGACAGGGATCCTCAATCAGCCCCAGCATTTT. Translation gives CASSGMTGILNQPQHF.

V gene TRBV27 combines with J gene TRBJ2-7; 15 bases map to TRBD2. The CDR3 is 15 amino acids. Germline CDR1 is MNHEY and CDR2 is SMNVEV (reference sequence). Trimming at V came to 4 bases and at J to 5 bases, leaving 3 bases not matched to a gene. In DNA, the CDR3 is TGTGCCAGCAGTTGGGGGACTAGCGGGAGGAACGAGCAGTACTTC. Encoded protein: CASSWGTSGRNEQYF.

Points on this clone: The germline gene is not matched at one end of the junction; a read error may be the cause. The rearrangement joins TRBV2 to TRBJ1-2; 8 bases agree with TRBD1. The CDR3 is made up of 15 amino acids. Germline CDR1 reads SNHLY; CDR2 reads FYNNEI. The CDR3 loop is CASSEATGANYGYTF. CDR3 nucleotide sequence: TGTGCCAGCAGCGAAGCGACAGGGGCTAACTATGGCTACACCTTC.

This chain uses TRBV6-5 with TRBJ1-2; D is ambiguous. CDR1 and CDR2 (germline): MNHEY, SVGAGI. V lost 7 bases and J lost 2, with 8 bases in between. The length of the CDR3 is 12 residues. The CDR3 bases are TGTGCCAGCACAGAGGGCAACTATGGCTACACCTTC. Translating it yields CASTEGNYGYTF.

This clone showed up just a few times. The V call is TRBV9, the J call TRBJ1-1; 9 nucleotides match TRBD1. J was trimmed by 11 bases and V by 4 bases; bases with no gene match: 6. Germline V gene data show CDR1 as SGDLS and CDR2 as YYNGEE. CDR3 length: 12 amino acids. The DNA of the CDR3 is TGTGCCAGCAGCCAAGGGACAGGGCCGGCTTTCTTT. Translated, it gives CASSQGTGPAFF.

The chain recombines TRBV2 with TRBJ1-1; D uncertain. Trimming cost V 6 bases and J 1 base, with 18 bases left between them. Germline V gene sequence: CDR1 SNHLY, CDR2 FYNNEI. The CDR3 consists of 16 residues. CDR3 in DNA: TGTGCCAGCAGATCAGACTTCTCCCTCAGGAACACTGAAGCTTTCTTT. This codes for CASRSDFSLRNTEAFF.

The chain links TRBV6-5 to TRBJ2-1; no clear D gene. V gave up 8 bases and J gave up 6 bases, with 20 bases separating them. This CDR3 comprises 15 residues. The germline V gene encodes CDR1 MNHEY and CDR2 SVGAGI. The CDR3 protein is CASGSGPVVGNEQFF. The CDR3 DNA is TGTGCCAGCGGGTCAGGACCGGTGGTGGGCAATGAGCAGTTCTTC.

The J gene is TRBJ2-7, the V gene TRBV11-3; TRBD2 agrees at 13 bases. Germline CDR1 reads SGHNT; CDR2 reads YENEEA. Trimming took 5 bases from V and 1 from J; bases not matched to a gene: 5. CDR3 length: 16 amino acids. The CDR3 coding sequence is TGTGCCAGCAGCCTGACTAGCGGGAGGCCGTCCTACGAGCAGTACTTC. It is translated as CASSLTSGRPSYEQYF.

The chain recombines TRBV27 with TRBJ2-1; 9 bases line up with TRBD1. Unmatched junction bases numbered 6, after V lost 5 bases and J lost 7 bases. The CDR3 runs 14 residues. CDR1 MNHEY and CDR2 SMNVEV come from the germline V gene (reference sequence). This chain's CDR3 is CASSLPGQGNEQFF. The DNA for the CDR3 is TGTGCCAGCAGTCTCCCGGGACAGGGAAATGAGCAGTTCTTC.